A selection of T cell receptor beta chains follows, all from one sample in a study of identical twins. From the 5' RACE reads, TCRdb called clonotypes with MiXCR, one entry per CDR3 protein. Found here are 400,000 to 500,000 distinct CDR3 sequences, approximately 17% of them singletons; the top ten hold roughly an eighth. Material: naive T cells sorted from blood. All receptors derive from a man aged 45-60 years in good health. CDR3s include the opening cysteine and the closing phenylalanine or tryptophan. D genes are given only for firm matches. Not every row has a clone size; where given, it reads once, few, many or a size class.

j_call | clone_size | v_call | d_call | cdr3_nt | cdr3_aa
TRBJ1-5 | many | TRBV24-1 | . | TGTGCCACCAGTGATCTTTTCTCGCGGGGGGGGGATCAGCCCCAGCATTTT | CATSDLFSRGGDQPQHF
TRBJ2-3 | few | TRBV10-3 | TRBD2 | TGTGCCATCAGTTCTAGCGGGAGCACAGATACGCAGTATTTT | CAISSSGSTDTQYF
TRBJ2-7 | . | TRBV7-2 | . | TGTGCCAGCAGCTTTATTTCACCCAGAACCCCCTACGAGCAGTACTTC | CASSFISPRTPYEQYF
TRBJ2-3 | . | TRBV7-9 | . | TGTGCCAGCAGCATAACAGGACAGCCCAGGGGAGATACGCAGTATTTT | CASSITGQPRGDTQYF
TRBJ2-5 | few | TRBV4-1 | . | TGCGCCAGCAGCCAAGTAGGGGATAGAGAGACCCAGTACTTC | CASSQVGDRETQYF
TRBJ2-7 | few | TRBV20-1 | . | TGCAGTGCTGGGGTCCCCCTGGAGCAGTACTTC | CSAGVPLEQYF
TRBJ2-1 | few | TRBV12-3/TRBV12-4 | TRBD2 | TGTGCCAGCAGTTTATTTAGGAGAGGACTAGCGGACTACAATGAGCAGTTCTTC | CASSLFRRGLADYNEQFF
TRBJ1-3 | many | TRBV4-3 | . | TGCGCCAGCAGCCAAGATGGCAACTCTGGAAACACCATATATTTT | CASSQDGNSGNTIYF
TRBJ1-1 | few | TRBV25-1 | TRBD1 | TGTGCCAGCAGTGAATATAGAATGGGCAGGGGGTTCGATGAAGCTTTCTTT | CASSEYRMGRGFDEAFF
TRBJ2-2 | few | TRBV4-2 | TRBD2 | TGTGCCAGCAGCCAAGGAGCCCTAGCGGGAGTATCCGGGGAGCTGTTTTTT | CASSQGALAGVSGELFF
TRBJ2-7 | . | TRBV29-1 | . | TGCAGCGTCCGAGGGGCCTACGAGCAGTACTTC | CSVRGAYEQYF
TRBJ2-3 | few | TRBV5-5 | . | TGTGCCAGCAGACCCGGGAGCACAGATACGCAGTATTTT | CASRPGSTDTQYF
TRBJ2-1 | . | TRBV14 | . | TGTGCCAGCAGCCAAGACTGGGTAAAACATGAGCAGTTCTTC | CASSQDWVKHEQFF
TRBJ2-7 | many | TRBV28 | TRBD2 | TGTGCCAGCAGTCCCAGCGGGGGGGCTGGAGACGAGCAGTACTTC | CASSPSGGAGDEQYF
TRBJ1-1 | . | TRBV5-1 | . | TGCGCCACCAGGGCAGAAGCGGGACACATAAACACTGAAGCTTTCTTT | CATRAEAGHINTEAFF
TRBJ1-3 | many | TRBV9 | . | TGTGCCAGCAGCGACATGAGCTCTGGAAACACCATATATTTT | CASSDMSSGNTIYF
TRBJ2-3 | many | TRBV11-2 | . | TGTGCCAGCAGCTTAGAGGGAGGCCCAGATACGCAGTATTTT | CASSLEGGPDTQYF
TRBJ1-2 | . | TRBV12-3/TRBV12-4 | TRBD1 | TGTGCCAGCAGGTACCCGGGACAGGCATATGGCTACACCTTC | CASRYPGQAYGYTF
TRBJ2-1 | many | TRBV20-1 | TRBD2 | TGCAGTGCGACGGGACTAGCGGGAGTCTACAATGAGCAGTTCTTC | CSATGLAGVYNEQFF
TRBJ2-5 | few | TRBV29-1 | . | TGCAGCGTTGCGGCAGGCGGGATGGAGACCCAGTACTTC | CSVAAGGMETQYF
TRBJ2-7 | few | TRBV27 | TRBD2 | TGTGCCAGCAGTTTATCGCATCCGACTAGCGCCCGACTACCCTACGAGCAGTACTTC | CASSLSHPTSARLPYEQYF
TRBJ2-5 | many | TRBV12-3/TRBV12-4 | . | TGTGCCAGCAGTTTATCCGACCAGGGAGGAGTGACCCAGTACTTC | CASSLSDQGGVTQYF
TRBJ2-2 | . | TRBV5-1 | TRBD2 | TGCGCCAGCGGATCCGGGACTAGCGGGACCTTCACCGGGGAGCTGTTTTTT | CASGSGTSGTFTGELFF
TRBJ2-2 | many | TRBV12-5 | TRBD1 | TGTGCTAGTGGTTTGGTAGTGACAGGGGGCGGTTGGAGCACCGGGGAGCTGTTTTTT | CASGLVVTGGGWSTGELFF
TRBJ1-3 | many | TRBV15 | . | TGTGCCACCAGCAGAACCACAGCCTCTGGAAACACCATATATTTT | CATSRTTASGNTIYF
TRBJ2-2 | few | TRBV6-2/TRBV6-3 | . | TGTGCCAGCAGTTACCCAGCTAACACCGGGGAGCTGTTTTTT | CASSYPANTGELFF
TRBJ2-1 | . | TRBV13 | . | TGTGCCAGCAGCCTCCAAGGCCTAGTTATCCTACGTGAGCTTGGACCCAACAATGAGCAGTTCTTC | CASSLQGLVILRELGPNNEQFF
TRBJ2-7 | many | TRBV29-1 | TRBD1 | TGCAGCGTTGAAGATCTCAGCAGGGGGACCTACGAGCAGTACTTC | CSVEDLSRGTYEQYF
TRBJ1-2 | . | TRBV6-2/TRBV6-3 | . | TGTGCCAGCACCGGGGCCCCGGGGCTAGGCTACACCTTC | CASTGAPGLGYTF
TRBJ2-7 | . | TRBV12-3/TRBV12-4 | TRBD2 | TGTGCCAGCAAGGTGCCGGGAGGCATGGAGCAGTACTTC | CASKVPGGMEQYF
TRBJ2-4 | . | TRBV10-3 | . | TGTGCCATCAGTGATGTCAGCTCAAAAAACATTCAGTACTTC | CAISDVSSKNIQYF
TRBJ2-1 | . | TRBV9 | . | TGTGCCAGCAGCCCAGCTTCCTACAATGAGCAGTTCTTC | CASSPASYNEQFF
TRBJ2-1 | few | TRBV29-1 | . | TGCAGCGCCAAGCAGGTTAGCTCCTACAATGAGCAGTTCTTC | CSAKQVSSYNEQFF
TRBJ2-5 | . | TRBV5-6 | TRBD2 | TGTGCCAGCAGCTTCCGATCTAGCGGGGGAGAAGAGACCCAGTACTTC | CASSFRSSGGEETQYF
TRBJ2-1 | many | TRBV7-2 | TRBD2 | TGTGCCAGCAGCTCCGGACTAGCGGGGTACAATGAGCAGTTCTTC | CASSSGLAGYNEQFF
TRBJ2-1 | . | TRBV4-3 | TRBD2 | TGCGCCAGCAGCCAAGAGTGGCGGGGGGGGAATGAGCAGTTCTTC | CASSQEWRGGNEQFF
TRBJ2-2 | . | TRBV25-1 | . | TGTGCCAGCACCGCGGGCACCGGGGAGCTGTTTTTT | CASTAGTGELFF
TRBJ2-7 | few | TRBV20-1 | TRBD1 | TGCAGTGCTAGACCCGGGACAGGTAACTACGAGCAGTACTTC | CSARPGTGNYEQYF
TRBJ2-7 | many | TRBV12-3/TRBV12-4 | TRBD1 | TGTGCCAGCAGCGCCTGGGCAGGGGGCTTTGGGGAGCAGTACTTC | CASSAWAGGFGEQYF
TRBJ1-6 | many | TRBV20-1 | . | TGCAGTGCTAGAGGGGGTAGCTCCTATAATTCACCCCTCCACTTT | CSARGGSSYNSPLHF
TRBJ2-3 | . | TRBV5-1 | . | TGCGCCAGCAGCCCTACGCACCGGGACAACTATTCTGGGGATACGCAGTATTTT | CASSPTHRDNYSGDTQYF
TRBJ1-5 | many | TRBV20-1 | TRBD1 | TGCAGTGCTTCCCGGGACAGGGGAAACTATCAGCCCCAGCATTTT | CSASRDRGNYQPQHF
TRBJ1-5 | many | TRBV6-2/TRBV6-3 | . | TGTGCCAGCCACGACAGGACTAATCAGCCCCAGCATTTT | CASHDRTNQPQHF
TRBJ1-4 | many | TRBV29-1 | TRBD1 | TGCAGCGTTGAAGGGAGAACAGGGGGTACTAATGAAAAACTGTTTTTT | CSVEGRTGGTNEKLFF
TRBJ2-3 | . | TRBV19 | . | TGTGCCAGTAGGCGGATAAACACAGATACGCAGTATTTT | CASRRINTDTQYF
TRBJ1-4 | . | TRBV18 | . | TGTGCCAGCTCACCATCAGTTGCAACTAATGAAAAACTGTTTTTT | CASSPSVATNEKLFF
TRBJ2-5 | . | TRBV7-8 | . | TGTGCCAGCAGCTTAGCGCGGATAGGGTTGTACCAAGAGACCCAGTACTTC | CASSLARIGLYQETQYF
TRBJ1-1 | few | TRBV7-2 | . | TGTGCCAGCAGAATACAGGTAAACACTGAAGCTTTCTTT | CASRIQVNTEAFF